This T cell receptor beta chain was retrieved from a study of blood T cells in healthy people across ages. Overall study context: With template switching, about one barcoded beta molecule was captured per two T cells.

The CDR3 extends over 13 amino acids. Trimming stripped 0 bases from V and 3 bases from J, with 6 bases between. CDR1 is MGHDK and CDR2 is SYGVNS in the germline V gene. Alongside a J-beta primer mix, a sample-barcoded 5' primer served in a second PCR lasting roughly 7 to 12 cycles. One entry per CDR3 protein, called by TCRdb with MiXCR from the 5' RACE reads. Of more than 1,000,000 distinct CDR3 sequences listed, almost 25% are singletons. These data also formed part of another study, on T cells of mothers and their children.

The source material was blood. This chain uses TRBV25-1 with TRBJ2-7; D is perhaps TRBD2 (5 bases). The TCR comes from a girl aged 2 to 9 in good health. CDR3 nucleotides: TGTGCCAGCAGTGAATATGAGGGCTACGAGCAGTACTTC. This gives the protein CASSEYEGYEQYF.